This T cell receptor beta chain appears in the sequencing data of a study of regulatory T cells in long-lasting Graves disease. Time point specified: persistent/refractory GD, antithyroid drugs over 5 years with positive TRAb. PBMC-derived RNA was used for the TCR library. Construction of the TCR beta libraries employed iRepertoire HTBI primers in conjunction with Arm-PCR of CDR3 regions. MiXCR, run by TCRdb on the multiplex PCR reads, gives a single entry per CDR3 protein. Of approximately 400,000 distinct CDR3 sequences in the sample, 20% to 30% were seen once. This receptor was taken from a female donor with Graves disease. Sequences were derived from peripheral blood mononuclear cells (PBMCs), sampled when the disease was refractory, from a patient treated with antithyroid drugs.

The CDR3 DNA follows: TGCAGCGCCGGGGGAGGGGGTTCCTACAATGAGCAGTTCTTC. This gives the protein CSAGGGGSYNEQFF. The chain links TRBV29-1 to TRBJ2-1, with TRBD2 as a possible D gene (7 bases). CDR3 size: 14 residues. V gave up 7 bases and J gave up 1 base, with 14 bases separating them. Per germline, CDR1 SQVTM and CDR2 ANQGSEA.